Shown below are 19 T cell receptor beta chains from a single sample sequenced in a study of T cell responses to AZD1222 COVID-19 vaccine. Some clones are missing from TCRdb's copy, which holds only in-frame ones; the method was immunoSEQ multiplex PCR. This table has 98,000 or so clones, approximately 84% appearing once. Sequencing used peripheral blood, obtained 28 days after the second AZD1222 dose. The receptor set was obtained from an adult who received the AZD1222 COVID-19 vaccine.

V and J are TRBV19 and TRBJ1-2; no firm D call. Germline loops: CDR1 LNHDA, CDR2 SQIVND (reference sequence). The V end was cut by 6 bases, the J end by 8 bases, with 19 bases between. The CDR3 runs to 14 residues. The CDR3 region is CASSSLTTIRGYTF. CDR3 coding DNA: TGTGCCAGTAGCTCTTTAACGACAATTCGGGGCTACACCTTC.

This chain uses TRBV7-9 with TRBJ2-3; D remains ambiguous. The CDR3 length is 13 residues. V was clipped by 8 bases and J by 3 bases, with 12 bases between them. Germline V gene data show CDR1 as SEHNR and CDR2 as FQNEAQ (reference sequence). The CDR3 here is CASAAKLTDTQYF. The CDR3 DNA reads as TGTGCCAGCGCTGCGAAACTTACAGATACGCAGTATTTT.

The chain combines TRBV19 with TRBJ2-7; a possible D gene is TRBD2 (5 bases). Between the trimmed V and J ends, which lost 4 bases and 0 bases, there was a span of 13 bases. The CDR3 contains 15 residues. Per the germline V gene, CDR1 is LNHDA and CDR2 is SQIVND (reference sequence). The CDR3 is CASSTSRGGSYEQYF. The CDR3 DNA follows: TGTGCCAGTAGTACCTCCCGAGGAGGCTCCTACGAGCAGTACTTC.

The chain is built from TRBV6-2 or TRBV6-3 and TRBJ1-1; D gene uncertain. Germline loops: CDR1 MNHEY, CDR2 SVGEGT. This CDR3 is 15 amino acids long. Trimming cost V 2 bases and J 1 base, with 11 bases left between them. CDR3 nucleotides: TGTGCCAGCAGTTACCTCACACGGGGGAACACTGAAGCTTTCTTT. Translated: CASSYLTRGNTEAFF.

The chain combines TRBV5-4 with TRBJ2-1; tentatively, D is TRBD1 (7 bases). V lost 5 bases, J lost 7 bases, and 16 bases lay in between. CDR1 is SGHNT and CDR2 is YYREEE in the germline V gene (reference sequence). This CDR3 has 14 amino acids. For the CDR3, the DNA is TGTGCCAGCAGTCACAGGGGCGGGATGAATGAGCAGTTCTTC. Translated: CASSHRGGMNEQFF.

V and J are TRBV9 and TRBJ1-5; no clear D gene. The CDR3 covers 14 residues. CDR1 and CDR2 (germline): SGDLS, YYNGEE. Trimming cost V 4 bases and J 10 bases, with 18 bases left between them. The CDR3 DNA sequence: TGTGCCAGCAGCCCCCGAGAGGCTTGGAAACCCCAGCATTTT. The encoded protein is CASSPREAWKPQHF.

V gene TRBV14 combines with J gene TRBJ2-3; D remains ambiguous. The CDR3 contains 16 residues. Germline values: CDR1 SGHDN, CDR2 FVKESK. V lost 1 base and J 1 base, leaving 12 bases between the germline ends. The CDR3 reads CASSQGYGWGTDTQYF. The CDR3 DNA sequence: TGTGCCAGCAGCCAAGGATACGGTTGGGGCACAGATACGCAGTATTTT.

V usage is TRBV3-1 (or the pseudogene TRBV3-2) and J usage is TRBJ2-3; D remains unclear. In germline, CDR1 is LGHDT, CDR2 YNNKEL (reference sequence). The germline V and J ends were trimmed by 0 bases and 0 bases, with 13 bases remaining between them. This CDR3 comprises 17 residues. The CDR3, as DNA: TGTGCCAGCAGCCAAGATCCCACTGGGTTAAGCACAGATACGCAGTATTTT. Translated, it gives CASSQDPTGLSTDTQYF.

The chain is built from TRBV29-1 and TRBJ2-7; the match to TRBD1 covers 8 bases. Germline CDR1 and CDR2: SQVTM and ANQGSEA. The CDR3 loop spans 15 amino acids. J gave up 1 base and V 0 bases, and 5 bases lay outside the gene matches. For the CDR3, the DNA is TGCAGCGTTGAAGACCCGACAGGGGTGTCCTACGAGCAGTACTTC. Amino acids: CSVEDPTGVSYEQYF.

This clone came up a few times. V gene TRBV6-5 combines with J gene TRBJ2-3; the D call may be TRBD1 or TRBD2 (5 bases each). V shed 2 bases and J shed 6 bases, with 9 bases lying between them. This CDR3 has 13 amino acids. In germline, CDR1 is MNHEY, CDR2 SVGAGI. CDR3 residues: CASSYGGQDTQYF. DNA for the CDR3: TGTGCCAGCAGTTACGGGGGTCAGGATACGCAGTATTTT.

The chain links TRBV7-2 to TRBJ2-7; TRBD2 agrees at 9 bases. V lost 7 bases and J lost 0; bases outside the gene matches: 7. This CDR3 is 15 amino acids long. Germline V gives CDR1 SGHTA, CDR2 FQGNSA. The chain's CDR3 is CASTLRTSVSYEQYF. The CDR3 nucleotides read TGTGCCAGCACCCTTAGGACTAGCGTCTCCTACGAGCAGTACTTC.

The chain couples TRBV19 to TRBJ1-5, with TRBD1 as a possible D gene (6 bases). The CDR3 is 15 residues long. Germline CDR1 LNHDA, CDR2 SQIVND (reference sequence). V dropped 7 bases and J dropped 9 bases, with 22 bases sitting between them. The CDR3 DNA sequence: TGTGCCAGTAAGGAGGAAGGGGGGTCAGTGTGGCCCCAGCATTTT. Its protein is CASKEEGGSVWPQHF.

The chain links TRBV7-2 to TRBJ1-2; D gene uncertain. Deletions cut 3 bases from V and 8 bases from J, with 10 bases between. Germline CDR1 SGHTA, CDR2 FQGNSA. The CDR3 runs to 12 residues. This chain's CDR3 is CASSLDAGGYTF. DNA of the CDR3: TGTGCCAGCAGCTTGGATGCAGGCGGCTACACCTTC. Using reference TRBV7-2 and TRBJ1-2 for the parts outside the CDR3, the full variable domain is GAGVSQSPSNKVTEKGKDVELRCDPISGHTALYWYRQSLGQGLEFLIYFQGNSAPDKSGLPSDRFSAERTGGSVSTLTIQRTQQEDSAVYLCASSLDAGGYTFGSGTRLTVV.

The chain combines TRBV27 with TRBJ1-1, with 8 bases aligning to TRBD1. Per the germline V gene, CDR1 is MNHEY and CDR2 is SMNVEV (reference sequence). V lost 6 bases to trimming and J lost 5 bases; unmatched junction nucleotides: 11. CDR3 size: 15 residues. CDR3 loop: CASSSPETGVTEAFF. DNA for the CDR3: TGTGCCAGCAGCAGCCCAGAGACAGGGGTAACTGAAGCTTTCTTT.

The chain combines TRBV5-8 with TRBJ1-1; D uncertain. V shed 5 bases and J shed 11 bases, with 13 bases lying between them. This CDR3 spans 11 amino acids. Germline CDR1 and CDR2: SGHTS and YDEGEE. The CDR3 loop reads CASRLWGDAFF. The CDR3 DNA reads TGTGCCAGCAGATTGTGGGGAGACGCTTTCTTT.

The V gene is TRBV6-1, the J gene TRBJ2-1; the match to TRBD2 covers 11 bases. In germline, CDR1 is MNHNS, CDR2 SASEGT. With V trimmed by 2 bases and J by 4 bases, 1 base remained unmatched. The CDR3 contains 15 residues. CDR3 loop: CASSETSGGYNEQFF. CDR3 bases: TGTGCCAGCAGTGAAACTAGCGGGGGTTACAATGAGCAGTTCTTC.

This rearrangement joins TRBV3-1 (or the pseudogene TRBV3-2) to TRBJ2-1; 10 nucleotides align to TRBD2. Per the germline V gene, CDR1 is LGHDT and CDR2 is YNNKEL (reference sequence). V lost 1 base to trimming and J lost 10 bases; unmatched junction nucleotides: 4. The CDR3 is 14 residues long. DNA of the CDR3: TGTGCCAGCAGCCAAGTTGATAGCGGGGGGGAGCAGTTCTTC. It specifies CASSQVDSGGEQFF.

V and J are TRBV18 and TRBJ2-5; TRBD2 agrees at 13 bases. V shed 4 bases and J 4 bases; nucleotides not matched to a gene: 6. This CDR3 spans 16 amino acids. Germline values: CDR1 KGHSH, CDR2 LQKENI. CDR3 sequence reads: CASSRRLAGGVETQYF. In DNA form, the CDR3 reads TGTGCCAGCTCACGACGACTAGCGGGGGGTGTAGAGACCCAGTACTTC.

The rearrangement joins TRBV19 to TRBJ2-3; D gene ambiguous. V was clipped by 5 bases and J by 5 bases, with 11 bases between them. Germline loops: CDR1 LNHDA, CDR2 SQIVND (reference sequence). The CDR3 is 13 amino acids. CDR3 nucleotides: TGTGCCAGTAGTGGTCAGAGAGGAGATACGCAGTATTTT. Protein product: CASSGQRGDTQYF. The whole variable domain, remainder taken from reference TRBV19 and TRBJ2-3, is DGGITQSPKYLFRKEGQNVTLSCEQNLNHDAMYWYRQDPGQGLRLIYYSQIVNDFQKGDIAEGYSVSREKKESFPLTVTSAQKNPTAFYLCASSGQRGDTQYFGPGTRLTVL.